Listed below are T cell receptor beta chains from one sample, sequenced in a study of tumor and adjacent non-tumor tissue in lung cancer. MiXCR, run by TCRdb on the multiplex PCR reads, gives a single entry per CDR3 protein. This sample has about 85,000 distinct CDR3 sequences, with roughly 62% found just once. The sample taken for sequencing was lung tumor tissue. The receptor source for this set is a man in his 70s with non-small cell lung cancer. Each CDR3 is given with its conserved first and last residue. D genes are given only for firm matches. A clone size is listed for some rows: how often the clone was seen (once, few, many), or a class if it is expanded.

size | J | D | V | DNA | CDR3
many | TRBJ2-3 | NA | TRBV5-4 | TGTGCCAGCAGCTTGGACTCGCCTAGCACAGATACGCAGTATTTT | CASSLDSPSTDTQYF
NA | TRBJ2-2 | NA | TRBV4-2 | TGTGCCAGCAGCCAGGAACAGGGGGACTATGGTACCGGGGAGCTGTTTTTT | CASSQEQGDYGTGELFF
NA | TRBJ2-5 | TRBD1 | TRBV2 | TGTGCCAGCAGGCACCGGGACAGAGCAAAAGAGACCCAGTACTTC | CASRHRDRAKETQYF
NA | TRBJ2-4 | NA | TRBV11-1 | TGTGCCAGCAGCCAAGGACCCACATTTGGGAAAAACATTCAGTACTTC | CASSQGPTFGKNIQYF
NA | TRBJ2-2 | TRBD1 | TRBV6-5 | TGTGCTAGCAGCGTGCAGGGGGCCGCCGGGGAGCTGTTTTTT | CASSVQGAAGELFF
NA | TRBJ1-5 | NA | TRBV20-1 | TGCAGAGCTAGAGAGGGGAGTAGCAATCAGCCCCAGCATTTT | CRAREGSSNQPQHF
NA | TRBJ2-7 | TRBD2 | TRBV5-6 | TGTGCCAGTACTCTAGCGGGAGGGCCCTACGAGCAGTACTTC | CASTLAGGPYEQYF
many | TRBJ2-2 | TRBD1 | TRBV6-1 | TGTGCCAGCAGTGACCCCCACAGGGGAACGAACACCGGGGAGCTGTTTTTT | CASSDPHRGTNTGELFF
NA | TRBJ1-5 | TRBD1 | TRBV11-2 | TGTGCCAACAGCTTTTCAAGGGACAGTTGGCAGTCCCAGCATTTT | CANSFSRDSWQSQHF
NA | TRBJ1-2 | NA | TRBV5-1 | TGCACCAGCAGCTTGGGGGGGGGCTACTATGGCTACACCTTC | CTSSLGGGYYGYTF
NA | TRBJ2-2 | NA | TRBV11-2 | TGTGCCAGCAGCCCACAGGGACCACGCGAGCTGTTTTTT | CASSPQGPRELFF
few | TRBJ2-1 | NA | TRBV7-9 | TGTGCCAGCCAGCTTAACACGAATCCCACCTACAATGAGCAGTTCTTC | CASQLNTNPTYNEQFF
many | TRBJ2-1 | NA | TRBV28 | TGTGCCACCCCCCCAGGGGCCTCCTACAATGAGCAGTTCTTC | CATPPGASYNEQFF
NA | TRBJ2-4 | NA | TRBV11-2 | TGTGCCAACAGCCGCAAAGGGGCGGCCAAAAACATTCAGTACTTC | CANSRKGAAKNIQYF
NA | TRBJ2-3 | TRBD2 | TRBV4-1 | TGCGCCAGAAGCCAAGACCTAGCGGGAGATGCGCAGTATTTT | CARSQDLAGDAQYF
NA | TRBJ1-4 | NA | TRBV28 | TGTGCCAGCAGCCTTTACCAGCTTGCAACTAATGAAAAACTGTTTTTT | CASSLYQLATNEKLFF
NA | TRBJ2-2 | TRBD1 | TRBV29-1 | TGCAGCGGCGGACAGGGCGCCGGGGAAATGTTTTTT | CSGGQGAGEMFF
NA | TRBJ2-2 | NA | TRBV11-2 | TGTACCAGCAGCCTTCCTCTGACAAGGGGCACCCGGGAGCTGGTTTTT | CTSSLPLTRGTRELVF
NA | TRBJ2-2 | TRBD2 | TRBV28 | TGTGCCAGCAGTTTGGTACGGGCTAGCGGGATCGGGGAGCTGTTTTTT | CASSLVRASGIGELFF
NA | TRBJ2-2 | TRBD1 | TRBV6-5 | TGTGCCAGCAGTTGGCAGGGGGCCGCCAGGGAGTTGTTTTTT | CASSWQGAARELFF
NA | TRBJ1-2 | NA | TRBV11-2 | TGTGCCAGCAACTTACGGGGCACTGAGGACTATGGCTACACCTTC | CASNLRGTEDYGYTF
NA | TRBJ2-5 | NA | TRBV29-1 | TGCAGGGTTTCTCCCTACCAAGAGACCCAATACTTC | CRVSPYQETQYF
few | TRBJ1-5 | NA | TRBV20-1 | TGCAGTGCTAGTGTCCAGGGGACACTCAATCGGCCCCAGCATTTT | CSASVQGTLNRPQHF
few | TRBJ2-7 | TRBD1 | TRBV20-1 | TGCAGTGCCCAAGACAGGGGTCAGTACGAGCAGTACTTC | CSAQDRGQYEQYF
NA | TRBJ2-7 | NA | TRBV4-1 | TGCACCAGCAGCCAAGAGAGGCTTTCGGGACACTCTGCTCGCGAGCAGTACTTC | CTSSQERLSGHSAREQYF
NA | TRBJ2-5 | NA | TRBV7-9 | TGTGCCAGCAGCCTCCCTCGTCCCCAAGAGATCCAGTACTTC | CASSLPRPQEIQYF
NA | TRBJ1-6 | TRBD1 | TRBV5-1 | TGCACCAGCAGCTTTCGTCCGGGACAGGGGGTCGATAATTCACCCCTCCACTTT | CTSSFRPGQGVDNSPLHF
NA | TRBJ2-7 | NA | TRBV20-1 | TGCAGTGCCAGCGTGGGTGGGGAGGAGTACTTC | CSASVGGEEYF
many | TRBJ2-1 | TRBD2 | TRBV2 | TGTGCCAGCAGTGTGGCTAGCGGGGGGTATTACAATGAGCAGTTCTTC | CASSVASGGYYNEQFF
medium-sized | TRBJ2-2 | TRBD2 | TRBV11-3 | TGTGCCAGCAGCTTAAAAGGCGGGGGGGCCAACACCGGGGAGCTGTTTTTT | CASSLKGGGANTGELFF
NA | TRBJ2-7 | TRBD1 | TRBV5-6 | TGTGTCAGTAACATGGGAGAGGACAGGGCCTTCTACGAGCAGTACTTC | CVSNMGEDRAFYEQYF
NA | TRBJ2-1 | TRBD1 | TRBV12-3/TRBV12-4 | TGTGCCAGCAGCTCCGGGACAGGGTTGGACTGTGAGCAGTTCTTC | CASSSGTGLDCEQFF
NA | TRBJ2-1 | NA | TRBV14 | TGTGCCAGCAGCCAAGCTAGACGGGGTGAGCGGTTCTTC | CASSQARRGERFF
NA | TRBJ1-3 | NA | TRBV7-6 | TGTGCCAGCAGCTTGCTCCCCGGGACAACAAACACCATATATTTT | CASSLLPGTTNTIYF
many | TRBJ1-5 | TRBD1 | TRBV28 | TGTGCCAGCAGTCCTCAGACAGGGGTTGAGCCCCAGCATTTT | CASSPQTGVEPQHF
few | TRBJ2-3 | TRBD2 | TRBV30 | TGTGCCTTGGCGGGAGGCGGGGCCCTGTCCGCAGGTACGCAGTATTTT | CALAGGGALSAGTQYF
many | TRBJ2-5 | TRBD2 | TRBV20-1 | TGCAGTGCTAGAGGGTGGTCGGGGGGGGAGACCCAGTACTTC | CSARGWSGGETQYF
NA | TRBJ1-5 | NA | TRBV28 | TGTGCCACCATAACAGGGTCCCGGAGGACCAATCAGTCCCAGCATTTT | CATITGSRRTNQSQHF
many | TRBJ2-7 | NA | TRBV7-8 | TGTGCCAGCAGCTTGCTAGGGAGCTCCTACGAGCAGTACTTC | CASSLLGSSYEQYF
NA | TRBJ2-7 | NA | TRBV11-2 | TGTGAAAGCAGCCCCACAGAGTACGAGCAGTACTTC | CESSPTEYEQYF
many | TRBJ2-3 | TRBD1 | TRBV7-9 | TGTGCCAGCAGCTTAGCGGGGGGACAGGGGTCACGCTCGTCGTATTTT | CASSLAGGQGSRSSYF
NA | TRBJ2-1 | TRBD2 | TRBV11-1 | TGCGCCAGCAGCAGGTACCCGGCGGGAGTCCCTTACAATGAGCAGTTCTTC | CASSRYPAGVPYNEQFF
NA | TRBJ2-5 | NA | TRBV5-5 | TGTGTCAGCTGCGGTTCCGCGGGTGCCCAGTACTTC | CVSCGSAGAQYF
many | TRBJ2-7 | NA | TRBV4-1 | TGCGCCAGCAGCCAAACGGACAGCTCCAGGGACGAGCAGTACTTC | CASSQTDSSRDEQYF
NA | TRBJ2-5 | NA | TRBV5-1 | TGCGCCAGCAGCACGGAAGAGACCCAGTACTTC | CASSTEETQYF
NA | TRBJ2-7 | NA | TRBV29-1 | TGCAGCGTCAGGGAGGCGGCCTACAAGCAGTACTTC | CSVREAAYKQYF
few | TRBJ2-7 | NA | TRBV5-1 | TGCGCCAGCAGCCCTCAGGGGAGAACCTACGAGCAGTACTTC | CASSPQGRTYEQYF
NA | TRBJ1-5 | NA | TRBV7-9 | TGTGCCAACAGCGCGTTGTATCAGCCCCAGCATTTT | CANSALYQPQHF
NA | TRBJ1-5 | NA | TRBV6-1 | TGTGCCAGCAGTAAACTCGAGGAACGGCATCAGCCTCAGCATTTT | CASSKLEERHQPQHF
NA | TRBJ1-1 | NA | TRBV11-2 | TGTGCCAGCAGCTCCCCGTCCACCCGGGGGGGCACTGAAGCTTTCTTT | CASSSPSTRGGTEAFF
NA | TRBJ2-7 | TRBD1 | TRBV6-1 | TGTGCCAGCAGTGAAGGTTTGAGGCAGGGGGCAAGCGAGCAGTACTTC | CASSEGLRQGASEQYF
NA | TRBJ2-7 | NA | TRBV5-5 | TGTGCCAGCAGCTTGGTCCCCCAGCCGGGCCCCTATGGCGAGCAGTACTTC | CASSLVPQPGPYGEQYF
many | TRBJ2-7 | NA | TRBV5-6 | TGTGCCAGCAGCTTTCGGGGTATTGGCGAGCAGTACTTC | CASSFRGIGEQYF
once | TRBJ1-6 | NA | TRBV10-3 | TGTACCATCAGTGGGAGGGATAGTTCACCTCTCCACTTT | CTISGRDSSPLHF
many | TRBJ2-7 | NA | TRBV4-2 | TGTGCCAGCAGCCCTAGATGGCGCCTGAGCTCCTACGAGCAGTACTTC | CASSPRWRLSSYEQYF